This paragraph covers one T cell receptor beta chain sequence. The antigen remains unidentified. This record belongs to a study of beta chain features in type 1 diabetes. The sequenced template was cDNA made from the entire isolated RNA. Here immunoSEQ multiplex PCR was the method, and the copy in TCRdb shows in-frame clones only, minus some. This sample has about 650,000 clones; around 12% occur once, and the top ten carry 0.095% to 0.15%. This CDR3 has 13 amino acids. Germline V gene sequence: CDR1 SNHLY, CDR2 FYNNEI. The V segment lost 5 bases and the J segment 4 bases; nucleotides outside the gene matches: 2. Broader study findings: Researchers report that Type 1 diabetes patients had moderately but significantly shorter TCRB CDR3s across all four CD4+ subsets. The question left open here concerned HLA type influencing TCRB rearrangement.

The chain has TRBV2 and TRBJ2-1; 7 nucleotides align to TRBD1. Sequencing was performed on naive CD4+ T cells from blood. The TCR sequence derives from a man aged 30 to 45 with type 1 diabetes. The CDR3 loop is CASSLQGYNEQFF. The CDR3 DNA follows: TGTGCCAGCAGTTTACAGGGGTACAATGAGCAGTTCTTC.